This T cell receptor beta chain comes out of a study of cytotoxic CD8 clonotypes in ibrutinib-treated CLL. Study conclusions and caveats: With treatment, public clonotypes, which were uncommon, either contracted or remained stable. Before falling back toward baseline at progression, clonality had risen at the time of ibrutinib response.

The CDR3 runs to 14 residues. V lost 6 bases, J lost 5 bases, and 16 bases lay in between. Germline assignment: CDR1 MNHNY and CDR2 SVGAGI (reference sequence). The method was immunoSEQ multiplex PCR; TCRdb's version includes in-frame clones alone and lacks a portion of them. This repertoire shows approximately 91,000 clones, roughly 83% found once; its top ten account for roughly 5%. This clone appeared a single time. The antigen remains unidentified. The sample consisted of PBMCs, taken after 12 months of ibrutinib treatment. The V gene is TRBV6-6, the J gene TRBJ2-5, with D perhaps given as TRBD1 or TRBD2 (5 bases each). This sequence originates from a human donor with chronic lymphocytic leukemia. CDR3 protein: CASRWGSLRETQYF. Here the CDR3 DNA reads TGTGCCAGCAGGTGGGGGAGCCTCCGGGAGACCCAGTACTTC.